The entry below gives a single T cell receptor (beta chain) sequence along with its context. Its specificity is unknown. This entry belongs to a study of OX40 agonist ivuxolimab in advanced cancers. Regarding the study as a whole: Among T cells, CD8+ cells averaged more expanded clones than CD4+ cells. Specificity for antigen went undetermined in the expanded peripheral T cells.

Libraries were prepared by immunoSEQ multiplex PCR; TCRdb keeps only in-frame clonotypes and omits some of them. The profile shows about 21,000 clones, under 90% of them singletons. Germline CDR1 is SEHNR and CDR2 is FQNEAQ (reference sequence). The V end was cut by 4 bases, the J end by 5 bases, with 20 bases between. CDR3 size: 16 residues. The source was CD4+ or CD8+ T cells sorted from blood, collected in a trial of the OX40 agonist ivuxolimab. This rearrangement joins TRBV7-9 to TRBJ2-5, with D tentatively TRBD1 or TRBD2 (5 bases each). The receptor was derived from an adult with an advanced solid tumor such as melanoma, head and neck, liver or kidney cancer. CDR3 sequence (DNA): TGTGCCAGCAGCTCACCCATCCGGGACCCGAGGGAGACCCAGTACTTC. This sequence encodes CASSSPIRDPRETQYF.